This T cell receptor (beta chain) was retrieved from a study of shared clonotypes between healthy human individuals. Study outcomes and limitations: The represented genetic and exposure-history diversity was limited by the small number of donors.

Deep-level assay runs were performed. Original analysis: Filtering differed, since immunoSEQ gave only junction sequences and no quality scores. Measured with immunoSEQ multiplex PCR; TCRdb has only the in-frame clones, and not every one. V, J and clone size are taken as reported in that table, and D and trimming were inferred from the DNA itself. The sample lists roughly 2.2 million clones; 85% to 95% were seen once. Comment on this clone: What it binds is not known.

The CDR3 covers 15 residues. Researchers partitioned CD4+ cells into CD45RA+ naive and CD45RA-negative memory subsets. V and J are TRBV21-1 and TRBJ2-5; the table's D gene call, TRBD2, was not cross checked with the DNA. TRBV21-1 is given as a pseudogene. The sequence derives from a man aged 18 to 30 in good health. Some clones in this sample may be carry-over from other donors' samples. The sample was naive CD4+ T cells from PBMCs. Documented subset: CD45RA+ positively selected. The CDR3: CARPAGLTVIETQYF. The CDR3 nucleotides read TGTGCCAGGCCGGCTGGACTCACCGTAATAGAGACCCAGTACTTC.